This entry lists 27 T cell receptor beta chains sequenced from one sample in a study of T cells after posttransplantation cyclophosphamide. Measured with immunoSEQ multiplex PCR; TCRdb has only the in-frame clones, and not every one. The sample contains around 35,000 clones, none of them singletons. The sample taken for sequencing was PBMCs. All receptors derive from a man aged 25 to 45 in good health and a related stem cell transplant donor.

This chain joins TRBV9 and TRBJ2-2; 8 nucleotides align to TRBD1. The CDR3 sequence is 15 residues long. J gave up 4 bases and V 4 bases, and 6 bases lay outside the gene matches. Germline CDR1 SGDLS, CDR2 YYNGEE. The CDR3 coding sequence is TGTGCCAGCAGCCTAGGACAGGGAATCACCGGGGAGCTGTTTTTT. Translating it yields CASSLGQGITGELFF.

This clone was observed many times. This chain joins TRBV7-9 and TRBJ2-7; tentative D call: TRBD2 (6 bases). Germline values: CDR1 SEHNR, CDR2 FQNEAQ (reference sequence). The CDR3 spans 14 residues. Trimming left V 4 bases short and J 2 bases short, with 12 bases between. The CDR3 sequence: CASSYRDSPYEQYF. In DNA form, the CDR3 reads TGTGCCAGCAGCTACCGGGACTCACCCTACGAGCAGTACTTC.

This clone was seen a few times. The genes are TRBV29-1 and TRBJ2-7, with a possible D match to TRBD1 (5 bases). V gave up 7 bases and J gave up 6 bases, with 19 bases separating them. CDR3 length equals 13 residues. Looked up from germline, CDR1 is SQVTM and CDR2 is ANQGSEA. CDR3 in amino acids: CSAGHPYKSEQYF. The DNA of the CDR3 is TGCAGCGCCGGACACCCTTATAAGTCCGAGCAGTACTTC.

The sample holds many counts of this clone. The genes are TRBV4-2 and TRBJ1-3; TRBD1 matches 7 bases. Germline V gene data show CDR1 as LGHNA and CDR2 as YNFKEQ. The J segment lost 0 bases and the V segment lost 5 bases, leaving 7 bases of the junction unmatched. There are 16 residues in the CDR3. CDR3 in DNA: TGTGCCAGCAGCGACCGGACAGGCCTCTCTGGAAACACCATATATTTT. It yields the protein CASSDRTGLSGNTIYF.

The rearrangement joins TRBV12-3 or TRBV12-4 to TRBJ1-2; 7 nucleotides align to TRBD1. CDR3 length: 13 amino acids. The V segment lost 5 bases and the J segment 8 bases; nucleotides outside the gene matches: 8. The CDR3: CASSPLTGSGYTF. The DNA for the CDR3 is TGTGCCAGCAGTCCCTTGACAGGGAGCGGCTACACCTTC.

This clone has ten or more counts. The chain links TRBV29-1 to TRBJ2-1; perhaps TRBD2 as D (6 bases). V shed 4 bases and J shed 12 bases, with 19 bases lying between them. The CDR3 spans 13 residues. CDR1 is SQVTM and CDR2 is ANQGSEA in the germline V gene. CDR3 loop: CSVGGDWGEWQFF. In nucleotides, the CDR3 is TGCAGCGTTGGTGGGGACTGGGGCGAGTGGCAGTTCTTC.

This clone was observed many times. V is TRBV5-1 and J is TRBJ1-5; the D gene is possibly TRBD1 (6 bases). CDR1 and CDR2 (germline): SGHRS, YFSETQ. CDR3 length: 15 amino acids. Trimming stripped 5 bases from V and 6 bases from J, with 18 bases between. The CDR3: CASSFDTGKGQPQHF. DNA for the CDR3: TGCGCCAGCAGTTTCGATACAGGGAAGGGTCAGCCCCAGCATTTT.

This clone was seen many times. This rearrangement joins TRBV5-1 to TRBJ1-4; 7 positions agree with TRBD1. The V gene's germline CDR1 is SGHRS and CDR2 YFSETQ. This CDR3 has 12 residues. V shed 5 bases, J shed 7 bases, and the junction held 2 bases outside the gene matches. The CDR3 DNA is TGCGCCAGCAGATCAGGGGGTGAAAAACTGTTTTTT. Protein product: CASRSGGEKLFF.

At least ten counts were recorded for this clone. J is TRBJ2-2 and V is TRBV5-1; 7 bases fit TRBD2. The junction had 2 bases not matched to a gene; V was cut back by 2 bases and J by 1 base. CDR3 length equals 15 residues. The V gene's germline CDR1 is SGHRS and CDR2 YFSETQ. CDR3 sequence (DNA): TGCGCCAGCAGCTTACTAGCGATGAACACCGGGGAGCTGTTTTTT. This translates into CASSLLAMNTGELFF.

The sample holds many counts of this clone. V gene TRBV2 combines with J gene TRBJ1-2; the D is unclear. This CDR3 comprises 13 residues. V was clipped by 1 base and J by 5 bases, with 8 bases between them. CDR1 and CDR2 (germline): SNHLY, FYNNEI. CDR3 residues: CASSEERVYGYTF. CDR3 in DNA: TGTGCCAGCAGTGAAGAAAGGGTGTATGGCTACACCTTC.

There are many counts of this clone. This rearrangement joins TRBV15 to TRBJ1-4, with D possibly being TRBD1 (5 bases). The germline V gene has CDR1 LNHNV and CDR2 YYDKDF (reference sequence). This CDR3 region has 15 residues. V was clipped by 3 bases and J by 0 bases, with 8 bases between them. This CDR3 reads CATSRRQTTNEKLFF. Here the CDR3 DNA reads TGTGCCACCAGCAGGCGACAGACAACTAATGAAAAACTGTTTTTT. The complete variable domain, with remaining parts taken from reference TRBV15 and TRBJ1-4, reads DAMVIQNPRYQVTQFGKPVTLSCSQTLNHNVMYWYQQKSSQAPKLLFHYYDKDFNNEADTPDNFQSRRPNTSFCFLDIRSPGLGDTAMYLCATSRRQTTNEKLFFGSGTQLSVL.

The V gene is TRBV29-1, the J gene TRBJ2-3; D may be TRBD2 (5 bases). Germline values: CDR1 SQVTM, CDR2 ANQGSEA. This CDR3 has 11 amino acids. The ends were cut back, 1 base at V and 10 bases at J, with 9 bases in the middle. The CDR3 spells CSVEVSRAQYF. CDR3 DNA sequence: TGCAGCGTTGAAGTTTCGAGGGCGCAGTATTTT.

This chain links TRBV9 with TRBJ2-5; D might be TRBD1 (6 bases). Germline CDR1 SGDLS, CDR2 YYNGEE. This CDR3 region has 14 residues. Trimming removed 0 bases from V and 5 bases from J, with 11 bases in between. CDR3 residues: CASSVGMGAETQYF. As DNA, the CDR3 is TGTGCCAGCAGCGTAGGGATGGGGGCGGAGACCCAGTACTTC.

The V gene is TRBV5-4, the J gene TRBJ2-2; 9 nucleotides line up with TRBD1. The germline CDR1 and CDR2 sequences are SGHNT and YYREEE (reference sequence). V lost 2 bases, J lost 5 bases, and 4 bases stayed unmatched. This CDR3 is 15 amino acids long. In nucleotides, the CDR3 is TGTGCCAGCAGCTTCGACAGGGGGGGAACCGGGGAGCTGTTTTTT. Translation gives CASSFDRGGTGELFF.

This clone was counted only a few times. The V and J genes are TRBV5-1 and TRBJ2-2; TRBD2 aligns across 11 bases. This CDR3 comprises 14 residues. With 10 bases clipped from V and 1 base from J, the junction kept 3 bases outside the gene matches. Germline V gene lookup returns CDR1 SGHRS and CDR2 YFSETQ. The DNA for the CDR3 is TGCGCCTCCCTAGCGGGGGGGAACACCGGGGAGCTGTTTTTT. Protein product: CASLAGGNTGELFF.

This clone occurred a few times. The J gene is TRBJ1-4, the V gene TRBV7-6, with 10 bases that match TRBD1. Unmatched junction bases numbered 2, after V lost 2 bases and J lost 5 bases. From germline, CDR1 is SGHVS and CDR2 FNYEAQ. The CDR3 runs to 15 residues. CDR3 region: CASSLSDRGNEKLFF. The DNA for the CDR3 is TGTGCCAGCAGCTTATCGGACAGGGGGAATGAAAAACTGTTTTTT. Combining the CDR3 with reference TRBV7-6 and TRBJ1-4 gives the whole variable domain GAGVSQSPRYKVTKRGQDVALRCDPISGHVSLYWYRQALGQGPEFLTYFNYEAQQDKSGLPNDRFSAERPEGSISTLTIQRTEQRDSAMYRCASSLSDRGNEKLFFGSGTQLSVL.

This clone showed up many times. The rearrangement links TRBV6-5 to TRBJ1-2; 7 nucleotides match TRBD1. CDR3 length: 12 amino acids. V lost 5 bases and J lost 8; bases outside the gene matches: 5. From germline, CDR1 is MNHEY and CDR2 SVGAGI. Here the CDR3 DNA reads TGTGCCAGCAGTACGACAGGGTTAGGCTACACCTTC. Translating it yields CASSTTGLGYTF.

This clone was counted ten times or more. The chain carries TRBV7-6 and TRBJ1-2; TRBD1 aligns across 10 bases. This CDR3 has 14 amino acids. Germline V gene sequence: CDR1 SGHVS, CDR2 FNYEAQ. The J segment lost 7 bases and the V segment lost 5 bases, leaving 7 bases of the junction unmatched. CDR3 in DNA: TGTGCCAGCAGCCTTGACAGGGGGCGCGGTGGCTACACCTTC. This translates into CASSLDRGRGGYTF.

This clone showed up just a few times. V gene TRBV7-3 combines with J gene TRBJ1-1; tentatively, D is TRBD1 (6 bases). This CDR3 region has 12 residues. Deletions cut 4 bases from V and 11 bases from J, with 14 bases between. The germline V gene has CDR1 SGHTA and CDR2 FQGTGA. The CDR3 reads CASSSIQGRAFF. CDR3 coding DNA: TGTGCCAGCAGCTCCATTCAGGGGAGGGCTTTCTTT.

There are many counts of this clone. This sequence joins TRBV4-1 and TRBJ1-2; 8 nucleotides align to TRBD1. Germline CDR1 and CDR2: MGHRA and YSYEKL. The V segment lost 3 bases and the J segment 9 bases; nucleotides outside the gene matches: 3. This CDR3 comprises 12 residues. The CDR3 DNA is TGCGCCAGCAGCCAGCAGGGGGCTAGCTACACCTTC. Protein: CASSQQGASYTF.

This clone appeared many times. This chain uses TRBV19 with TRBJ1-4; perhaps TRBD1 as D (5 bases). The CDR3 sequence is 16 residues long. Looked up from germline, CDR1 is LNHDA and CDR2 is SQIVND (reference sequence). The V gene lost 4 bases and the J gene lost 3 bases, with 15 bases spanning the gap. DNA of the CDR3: TGTGCCAGTAGTAGACCGTGGGGGACTTCTAATGAAAAACTGTTTTTT. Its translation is CASSRPWGTSNEKLFF.

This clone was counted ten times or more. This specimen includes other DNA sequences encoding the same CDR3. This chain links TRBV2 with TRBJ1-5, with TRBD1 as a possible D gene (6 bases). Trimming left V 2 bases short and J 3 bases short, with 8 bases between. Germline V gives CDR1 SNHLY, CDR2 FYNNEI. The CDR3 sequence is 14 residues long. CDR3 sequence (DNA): TGTGCCAGCAGTGAAACAGGGTTCAATCAGCCCCAGCATTTT. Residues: CASSETGFNQPQHF.

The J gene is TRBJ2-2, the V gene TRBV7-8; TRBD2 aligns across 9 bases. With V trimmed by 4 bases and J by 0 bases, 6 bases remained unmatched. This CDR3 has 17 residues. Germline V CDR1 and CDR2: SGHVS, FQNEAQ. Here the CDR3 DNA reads TGTGCCAGCAGCTGGAGACTAGCGGAAACGAACACCGGGGAGCTGTTTTTT. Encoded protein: CASSWRLAETNTGELFF.

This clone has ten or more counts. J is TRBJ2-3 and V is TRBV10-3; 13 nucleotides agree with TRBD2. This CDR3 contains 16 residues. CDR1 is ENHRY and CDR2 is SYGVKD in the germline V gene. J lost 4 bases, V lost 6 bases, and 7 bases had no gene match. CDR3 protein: CAISTWTSGGADTQYF. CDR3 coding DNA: TGTGCCATCAGCACCTGGACTAGCGGGGGTGCAGATACGCAGTATTTT.

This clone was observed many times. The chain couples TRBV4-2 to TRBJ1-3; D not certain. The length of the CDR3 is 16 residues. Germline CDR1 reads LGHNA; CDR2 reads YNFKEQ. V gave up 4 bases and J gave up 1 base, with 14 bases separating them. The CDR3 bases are TGTGCCAGCAGCCTTGGGCCCTTAGGGTCTGGAAACACCATATATTTT. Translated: CASSLGPLGSGNTIYF.

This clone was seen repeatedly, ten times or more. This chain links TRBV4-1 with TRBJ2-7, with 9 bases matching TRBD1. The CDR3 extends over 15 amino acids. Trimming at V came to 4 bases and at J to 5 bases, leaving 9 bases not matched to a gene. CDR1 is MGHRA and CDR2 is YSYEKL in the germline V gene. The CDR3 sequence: CASSLSGTGPDEQYF. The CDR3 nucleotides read TGCGCCAGCAGCCTAAGCGGGACAGGGCCAGACGAGCAGTACTTC.

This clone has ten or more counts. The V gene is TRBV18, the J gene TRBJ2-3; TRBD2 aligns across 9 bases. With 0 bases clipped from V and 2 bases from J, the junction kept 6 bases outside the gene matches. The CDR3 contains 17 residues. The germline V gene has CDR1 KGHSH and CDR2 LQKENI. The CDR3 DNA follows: TGTGCCAGCTCACCACCGGCGCGGGGGGGTACCACAGATACGCAGTATTTT. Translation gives CASSPPARGGTTDTQYF.